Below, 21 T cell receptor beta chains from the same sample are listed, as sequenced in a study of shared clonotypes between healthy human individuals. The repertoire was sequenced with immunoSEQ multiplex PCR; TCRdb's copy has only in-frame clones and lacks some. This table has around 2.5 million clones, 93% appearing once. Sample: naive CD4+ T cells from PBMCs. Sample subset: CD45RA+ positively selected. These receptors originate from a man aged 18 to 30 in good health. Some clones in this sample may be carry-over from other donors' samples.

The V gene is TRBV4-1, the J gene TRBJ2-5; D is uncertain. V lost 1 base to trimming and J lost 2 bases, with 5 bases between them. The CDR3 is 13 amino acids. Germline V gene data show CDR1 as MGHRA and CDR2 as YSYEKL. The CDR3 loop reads CASSQGPQETQYF. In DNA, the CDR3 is TGCGCCAGCAGCCAAGGACCGCAAGAGACCCAGTACTTC.

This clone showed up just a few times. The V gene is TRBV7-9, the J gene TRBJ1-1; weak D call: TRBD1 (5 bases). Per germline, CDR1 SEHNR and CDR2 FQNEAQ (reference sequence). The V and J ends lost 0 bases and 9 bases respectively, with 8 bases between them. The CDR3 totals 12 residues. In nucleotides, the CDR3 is TGTGCCAGCAGCTTAGCGGCAGGGCAAGCTTTCTTT. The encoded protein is CASSLAAGQAFF.

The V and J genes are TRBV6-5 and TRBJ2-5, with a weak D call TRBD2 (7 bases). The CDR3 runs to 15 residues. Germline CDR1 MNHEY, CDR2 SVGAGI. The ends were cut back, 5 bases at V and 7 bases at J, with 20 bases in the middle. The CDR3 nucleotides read TGTGCCAGCAGTCCCGGGGGCGGGAGCCCTGGGACCCAGTACTTC. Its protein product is CASSPGGGSPGTQYF.

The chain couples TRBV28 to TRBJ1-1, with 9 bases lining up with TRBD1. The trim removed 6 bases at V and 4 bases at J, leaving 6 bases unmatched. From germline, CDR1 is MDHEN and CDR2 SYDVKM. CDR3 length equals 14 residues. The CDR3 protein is CASSRDRVSTEAFF. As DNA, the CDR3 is TGTGCCAGCAGCAGGGACAGGGTAAGCACTGAAGCTTTCTTT.

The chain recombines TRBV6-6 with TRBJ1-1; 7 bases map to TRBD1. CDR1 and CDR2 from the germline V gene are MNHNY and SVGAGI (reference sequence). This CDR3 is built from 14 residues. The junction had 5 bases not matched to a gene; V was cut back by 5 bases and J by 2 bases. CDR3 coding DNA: TGTGCCAGCAGTCAGGGACAGACCAACACTGAAGCTTTCTTT. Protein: CASSQGQTNTEAFF.

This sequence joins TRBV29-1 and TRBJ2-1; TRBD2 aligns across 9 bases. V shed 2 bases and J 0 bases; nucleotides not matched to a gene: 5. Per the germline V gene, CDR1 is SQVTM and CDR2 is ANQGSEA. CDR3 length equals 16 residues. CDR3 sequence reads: CSVEYAGGLSYNEQFF. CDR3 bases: TGCAGCGTTGAATATGCGGGAGGGCTCTCCTACAATGAGCAGTTCTTC.

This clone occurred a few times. CDR3 loop: CASSEGTSYNEQFF. CDR3 sequence (DNA): TGTGCCAGCAGTGAAGGTACTTCCTACAATGAGCAGTTCTTC. The V and J genes are TRBV2 and TRBJ2-1; D is undetermined. Germline V gene data show CDR1 as SNHLY and CDR2 as FYNNEI. CDR3 size: 14 residues. Trimming shortened V by 1 base and J by 1 base, and 5 bases separated the two germline ends.

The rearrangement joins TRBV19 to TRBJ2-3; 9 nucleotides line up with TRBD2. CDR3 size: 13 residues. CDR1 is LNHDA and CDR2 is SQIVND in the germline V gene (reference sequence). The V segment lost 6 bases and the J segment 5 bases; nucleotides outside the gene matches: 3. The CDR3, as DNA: TGTGCCAGTAGGCGGCGGGGGGGAGATACGCAGTATTTT. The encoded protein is CASRRRGGDTQYF.

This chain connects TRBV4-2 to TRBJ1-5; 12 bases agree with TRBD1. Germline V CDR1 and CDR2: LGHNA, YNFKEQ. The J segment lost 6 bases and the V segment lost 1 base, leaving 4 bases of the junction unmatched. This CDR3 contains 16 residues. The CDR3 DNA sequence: TGTGCCAGCAGCCAAGCCGGGACAGGGGGCAGTCAGCCCCAGCATTTT. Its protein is CASSQAGTGGSQPQHF.

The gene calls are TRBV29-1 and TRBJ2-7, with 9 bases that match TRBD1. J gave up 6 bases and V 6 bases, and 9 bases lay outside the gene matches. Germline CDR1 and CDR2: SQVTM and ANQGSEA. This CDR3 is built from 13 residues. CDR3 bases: TGCAGCGTCTGGCCGGACAGGGGTCTCGAGCAGTACTTC. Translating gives CSVWPDRGLEQYF.

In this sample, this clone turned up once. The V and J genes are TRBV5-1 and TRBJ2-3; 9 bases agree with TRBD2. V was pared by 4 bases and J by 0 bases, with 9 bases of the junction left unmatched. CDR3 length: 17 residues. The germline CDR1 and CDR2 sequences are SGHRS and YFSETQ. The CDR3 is CASSTAPTSGSTDTQYF. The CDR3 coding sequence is TGCGCCAGCAGCACCGCACCGACTAGCGGAAGCACAGATACGCAGTATTTT.

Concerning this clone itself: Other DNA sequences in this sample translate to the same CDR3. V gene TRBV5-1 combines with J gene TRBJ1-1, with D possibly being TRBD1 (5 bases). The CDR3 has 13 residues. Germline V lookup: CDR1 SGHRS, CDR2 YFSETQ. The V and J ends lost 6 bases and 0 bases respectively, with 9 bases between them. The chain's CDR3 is CASTDSMNTEAFF. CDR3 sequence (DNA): TGCGCCAGCACCGACAGTATGAACACTGAAGCTTTCTTT.

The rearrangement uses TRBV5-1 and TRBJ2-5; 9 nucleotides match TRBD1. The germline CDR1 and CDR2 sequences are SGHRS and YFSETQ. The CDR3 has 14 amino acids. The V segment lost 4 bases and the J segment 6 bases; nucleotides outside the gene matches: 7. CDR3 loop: CASSVTTGGKTQYF. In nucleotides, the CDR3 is TGCGCCAGCAGCGTTACTACAGGGGGCAAGACCCAGTACTTC.

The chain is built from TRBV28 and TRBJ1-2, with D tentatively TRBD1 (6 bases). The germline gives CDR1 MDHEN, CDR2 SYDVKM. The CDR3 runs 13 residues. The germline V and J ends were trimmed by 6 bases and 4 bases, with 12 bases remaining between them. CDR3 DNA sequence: TGTGCCAGCAGGAGACAGGCGAGCTATGGCTACACCTTC. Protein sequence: CASRRQASYGYTF.

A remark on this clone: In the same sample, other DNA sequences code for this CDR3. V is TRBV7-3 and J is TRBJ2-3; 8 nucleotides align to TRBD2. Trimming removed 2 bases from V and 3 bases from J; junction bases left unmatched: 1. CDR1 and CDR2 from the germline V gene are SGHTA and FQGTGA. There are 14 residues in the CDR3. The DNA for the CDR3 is TGTGCCAGCAGCTTAGCGGGAGGTACAGATACGCAGTATTTT. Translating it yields CASSLAGGTDTQYF.

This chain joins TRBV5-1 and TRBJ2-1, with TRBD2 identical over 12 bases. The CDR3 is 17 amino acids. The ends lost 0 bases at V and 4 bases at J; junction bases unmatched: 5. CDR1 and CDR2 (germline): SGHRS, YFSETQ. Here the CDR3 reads CASSLGRGLAGYNEQFF. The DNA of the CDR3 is TGCGCCAGCAGCTTGGGGCGTGGACTAGCGGGGTACAATGAGCAGTTCTTC.

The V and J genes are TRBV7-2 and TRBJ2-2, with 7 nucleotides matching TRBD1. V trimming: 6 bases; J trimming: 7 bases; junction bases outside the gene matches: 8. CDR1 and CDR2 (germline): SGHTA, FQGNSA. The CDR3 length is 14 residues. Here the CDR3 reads CASSGQVLSGELFF. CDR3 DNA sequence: TGTGCCAGCAGTGGACAGGTGCTCAGCGGGGAGCTGTTTTTT.

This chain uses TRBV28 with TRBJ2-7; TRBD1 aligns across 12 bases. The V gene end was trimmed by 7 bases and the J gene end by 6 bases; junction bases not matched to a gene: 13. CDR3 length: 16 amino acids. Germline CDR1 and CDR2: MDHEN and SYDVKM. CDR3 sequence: CASTPRGQGAPSEQYF. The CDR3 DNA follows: TGTGCCAGCACCCCCAGGGGACAGGGGGCGCCAAGCGAGCAGTACTTC. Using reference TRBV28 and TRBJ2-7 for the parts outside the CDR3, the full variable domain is DVKVTQSSRYLVKRTGEKVFLECVQDMDHENMFWYRQDPGLGLRLIYFSYDVKMKEKGDIPEGYSVSREKKERFSLILESASTNQTSMYLCASTPRGQGAPSEQYFGPGTRLTVT.

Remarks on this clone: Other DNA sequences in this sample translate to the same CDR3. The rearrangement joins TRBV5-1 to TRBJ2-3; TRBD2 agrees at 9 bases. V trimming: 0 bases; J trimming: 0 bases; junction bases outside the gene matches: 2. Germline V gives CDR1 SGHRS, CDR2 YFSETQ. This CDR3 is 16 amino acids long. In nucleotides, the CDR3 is TGCGCCAGCAGCTTGGGCGGGAGGGCGAGCACAGATACGCAGTATTTT. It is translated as CASSLGGRASTDTQYF.

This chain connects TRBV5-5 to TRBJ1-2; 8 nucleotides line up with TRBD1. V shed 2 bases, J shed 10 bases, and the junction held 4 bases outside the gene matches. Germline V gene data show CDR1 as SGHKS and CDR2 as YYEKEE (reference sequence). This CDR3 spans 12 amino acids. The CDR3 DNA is TGTGCCAGCAGCTTCGGACAGGGTGACTACACCTTC. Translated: CASSFGQGDYTF.

CDR3 coding DNA: TGTGCCAGCAGGACGGACCAGCAGAGGAACACTGAAGCTTTCTTT. Translated, it gives CASRTDQQRNTEAFF. The chain has TRBV2 and TRBJ1-1; D is unclear. V was clipped by 6 bases and J by 1 base, with 15 bases between them. This CDR3 has 15 amino acids. Germline V gives CDR1 SNHLY, CDR2 FYNNEI.